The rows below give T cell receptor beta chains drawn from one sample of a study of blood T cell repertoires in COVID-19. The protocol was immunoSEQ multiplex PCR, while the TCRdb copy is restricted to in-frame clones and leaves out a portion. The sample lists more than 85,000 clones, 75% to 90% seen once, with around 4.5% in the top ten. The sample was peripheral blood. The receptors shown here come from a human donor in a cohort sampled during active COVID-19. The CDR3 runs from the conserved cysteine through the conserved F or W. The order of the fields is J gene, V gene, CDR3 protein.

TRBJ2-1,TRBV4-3,CASSQAIQGGRFF
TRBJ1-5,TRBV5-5,CASSLGTGGQPQHF
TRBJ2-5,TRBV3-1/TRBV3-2,CASNSRQGWETQYF
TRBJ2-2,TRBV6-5,CASRPSGPGGELFF
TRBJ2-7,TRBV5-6,CASSFGDTSYEQYF
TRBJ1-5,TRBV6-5,CASSSFLYQPQHF
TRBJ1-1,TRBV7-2,CASSLSRNTEAFF
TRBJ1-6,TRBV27,CASRPDRRNSPLHF
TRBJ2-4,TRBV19,CASSEGGAKAKNIQYF
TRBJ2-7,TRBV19,CASSTLGGEVEQYF
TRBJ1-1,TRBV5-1,CASSLMTGVNTEAFF
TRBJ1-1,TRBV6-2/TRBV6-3,CASSGVGANTEAFF
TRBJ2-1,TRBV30,CAWVKRDRRANEQFF
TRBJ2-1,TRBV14,CASSPWAAYNEQFF
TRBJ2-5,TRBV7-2,CASSLAANRQETQYF
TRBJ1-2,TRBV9,CASRGDSPQGYTF
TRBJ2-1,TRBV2,CASGDGTSDEQFF
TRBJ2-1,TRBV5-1,CASSLAPGTGSNEQFF
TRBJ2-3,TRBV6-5,CASRTGGPTDTQYF
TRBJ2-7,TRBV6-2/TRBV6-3,CASSPRRDRGNEQYF
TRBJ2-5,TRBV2,CASSPTSGAAQYF
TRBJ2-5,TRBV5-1,CASSLASGGQETQYF
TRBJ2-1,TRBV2,CAMGGGAVNEQFF
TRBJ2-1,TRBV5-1,CASSPIIAGDYNEQFF
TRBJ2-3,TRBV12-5,CASGSGTGGGTDTQYF
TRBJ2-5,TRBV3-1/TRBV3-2,CASSPGWVAGGKETQYF
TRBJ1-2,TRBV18,CASSAVLYGYTF
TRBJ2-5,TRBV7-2,CASSLARAQSETQYF
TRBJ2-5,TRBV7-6,CASSLAGYQETQYF
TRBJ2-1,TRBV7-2,CASSFAGTNEQFF
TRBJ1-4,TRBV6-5,CASMGALRSEKLFF
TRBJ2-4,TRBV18,CASSPRRENSVAKNIQYF
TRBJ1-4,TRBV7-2,CASSLVQGGSEKLFF
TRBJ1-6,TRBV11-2,CASSSGQGYNSPLHF
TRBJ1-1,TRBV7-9,CASRPGVEIKPNTEAFF
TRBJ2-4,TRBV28,CASSARLYLAKNIQYF
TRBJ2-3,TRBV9,CASSFSGPSTDTQYF
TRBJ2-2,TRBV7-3,CASSDKNTGELFF
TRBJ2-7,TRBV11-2,CASSVGHSYEQYF
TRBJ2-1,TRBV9,CASSVAGGGNNEQFF
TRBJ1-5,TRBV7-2,CARGTGGEQPQHF
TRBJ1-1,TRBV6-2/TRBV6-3,CASSPRTGWGRSMNTEAFF